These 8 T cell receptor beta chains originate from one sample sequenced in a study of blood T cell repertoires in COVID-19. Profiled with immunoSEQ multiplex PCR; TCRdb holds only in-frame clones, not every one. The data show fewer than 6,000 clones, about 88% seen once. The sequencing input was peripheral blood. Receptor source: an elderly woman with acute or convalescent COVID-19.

This chain's CDR3 is CASPEVGQGKNTEAFF. In DNA, the CDR3 is TGTGCCAGCCCAGAAGTCGGACAGGGGAAGAACACTGAAGCTTTCTTT. This sequence joins TRBV2 and TRBJ1-1; 9 nucleotides match TRBD1. Germline trimming cut 8 bases from V and 1 base from J; bases unmatched to any gene: 11. The CDR3 covers 16 residues. Germline-derived CDR1 and CDR2 are SNHLY and FYNNEI.

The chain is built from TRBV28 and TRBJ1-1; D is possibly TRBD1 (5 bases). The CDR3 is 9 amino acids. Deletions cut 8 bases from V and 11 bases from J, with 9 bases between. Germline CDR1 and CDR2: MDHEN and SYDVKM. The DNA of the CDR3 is TGTGCCAGCGGACGGGGGGCTTTCTTT. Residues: CASGRGAFF.

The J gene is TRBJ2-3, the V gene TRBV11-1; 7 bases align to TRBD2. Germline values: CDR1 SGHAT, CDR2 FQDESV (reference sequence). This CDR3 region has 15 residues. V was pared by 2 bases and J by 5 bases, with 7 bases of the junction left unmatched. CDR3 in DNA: TGTGCCAGCAGCTTACTAGCGGCCAGAGGAGATACGCAGTATTTT. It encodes CASSLLAARGDTQYF.

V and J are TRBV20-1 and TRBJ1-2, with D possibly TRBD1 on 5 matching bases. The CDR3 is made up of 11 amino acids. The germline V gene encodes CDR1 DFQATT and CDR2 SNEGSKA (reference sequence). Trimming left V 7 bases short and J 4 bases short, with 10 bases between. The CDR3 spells CSGGGAYGYTF. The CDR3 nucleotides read TGCAGTGGAGGTGGGGCCTATGGCTACACCTTC.

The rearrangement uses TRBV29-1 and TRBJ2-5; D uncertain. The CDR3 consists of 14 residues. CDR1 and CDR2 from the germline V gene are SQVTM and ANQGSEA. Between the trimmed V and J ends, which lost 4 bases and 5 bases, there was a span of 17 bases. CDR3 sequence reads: CSVVGPLRFETQYF. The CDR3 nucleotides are TGCAGCGTTGTTGGGCCCCTCCGGTTCGAGACCCAGTACTTC.

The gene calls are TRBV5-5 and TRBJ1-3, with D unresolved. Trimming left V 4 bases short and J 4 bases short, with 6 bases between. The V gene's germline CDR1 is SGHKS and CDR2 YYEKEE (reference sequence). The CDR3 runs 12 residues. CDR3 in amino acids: CASSRGGNTIYF. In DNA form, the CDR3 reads TGTGCCAGCAGCCGTGGCGGAAACACCATATATTTT.

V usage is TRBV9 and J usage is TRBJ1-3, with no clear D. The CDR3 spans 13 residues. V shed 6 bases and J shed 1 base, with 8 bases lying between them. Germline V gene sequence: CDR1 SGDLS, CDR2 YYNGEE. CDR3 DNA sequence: TGTGCCAGCACGTATTTTTCTGGAAACACCATATATTTT. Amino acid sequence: CASTYFSGNTIYF.

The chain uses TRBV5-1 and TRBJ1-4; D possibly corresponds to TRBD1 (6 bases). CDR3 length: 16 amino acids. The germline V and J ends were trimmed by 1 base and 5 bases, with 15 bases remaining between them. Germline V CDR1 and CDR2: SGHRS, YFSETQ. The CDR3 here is CASSLFPQGSNEKLFF. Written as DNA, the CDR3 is TGCGCCAGCAGCTTGTTCCCACAGGGTTCGAATGAAAAACTGTTTTTT. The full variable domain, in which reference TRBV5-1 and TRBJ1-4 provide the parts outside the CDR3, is KAGVTQTPRYLIKTRGQQVTLSCSPISGHRSVSWYQQTPGQGLQFLFEYFSETQRNKGNFPGRFSGRQFSNSRSEMNVSTLELGDSALYLCASSLFPQGSNEKLFFGSGTQLSVL.